Listed here are 32 T cell receptor beta chains from one sample, sequenced in a study of Ad26.COV2.S vaccination and SARS-CoV-2 variants. Data came from immunoSEQ multiplex PCR; TCRdb stores just in-frame clones and leaves some out. Seen here are 380,000 or so clones, around four fifths observed once, and the top ten hold around 7.3%. Treatment defined: some 20 received Ad26.COV2.S at low or high dose, single or two shots; a few received placebo; per-sample allocation not given. The study sampled participants on day 63 after the first vaccine or placebo injection. Sequences were derived from peripheral blood, sampled in a trial of Ad26.COV2.S vaccine versus placebo. Receptor source: a person between 18 and 65 years old who received the Ad26.COV2.S COVID-19 vaccine or a placebo.

This chain links TRBV5-1 with TRBJ2-1; perhaps TRBD1 as D (6 bases). Trimming took 0 bases from V and 2 from J, leaving 9 bases between them. The CDR3 is made up of 15 amino acids. Looked up from germline, CDR1 is SGHRS and CDR2 is YFSETQ. The CDR3 sequence: CASSLVGDTYNEQFF. DNA for the CDR3: TGCGCCAGCAGCTTGGTTGGGGACACCTACAATGAGCAGTTCTTC.

This clone was picked up one time. This rearrangement joins TRBV5-1 to TRBJ2-2; 8 bases match TRBD2. The germline V gene encodes CDR1 SGHRS and CDR2 YFSETQ. J gave up 4 bases and V 0 bases, and 8 bases lay outside the gene matches. The CDR3 is 17 residues long. The CDR3 sequence: CASSLASGAGVTGELFF. The CDR3 DNA reads TGCGCCAGCAGCTTGGCTTCAGGAGCGGGAGTCACCGGGGAGCTGTTTTTT. The whole variable domain, remainder taken from reference TRBV5-1 and TRBJ2-2, is KAGVTQTPRYLIKTRGQQVTLSCSPISGHRSVSWYQQTPGQGLQFLFEYFSETQRNKGNFPGRFSGRQFSNSRSEMNVSTLELGDSALYLCASSLASGAGVTGELFFGEGSRLTVL.

The chain recombines TRBV5-6 with TRBJ2-7; D is uncertain. The V end was cut by 0 bases, the J end by 2 bases, with 6 bases between. The germline V gene encodes CDR1 SGHDT and CDR2 YYEEEE. The CDR3 consists of 13 residues. In nucleotides, the CDR3 is TGTGCCAGCAGCTTGGCCCCCGCCTACGAGCAGTACTTC. This codes for CASSLAPAYEQYF.

The gene calls are TRBV18 and TRBJ2-6; 7 bases match TRBD2. The CDR3 extends over 15 amino acids. Germline lookup yields CDR1 KGHSH and CDR2 LQKENI. The J segment lost 3 bases and the V segment lost 2 bases, leaving 1 base of the junction unmatched. CDR3 coding DNA: TGTGCCAGCTCACCAGGGGGGGATGGGGCCAACGTCCTGACTTTC. Amino acids: CASSPGGDGANVLTF.

This clone was seen once. This chain connects TRBV9 to TRBJ2-2; D is ambiguous. Per the germline V gene, CDR1 is SGDLS and CDR2 is YYNGEE. This CDR3 comprises 18 residues. Trimming stripped 4 bases from V and 1 base from J, with 20 bases between. The CDR3 DNA is TGTGCCAGCAGCCACCACCATCTCGACCTACTGAACACCGGGGAGCTGTTTTTT. Translation gives CASSHHHLDLLNTGELFF.

CDR3 region: CASSAGRVGQPQHF. CDR3 coding DNA: TGTGCCAGCAGCGCAGGCAGGGTGGGTCAGCCCCAGCATTTT. V and J are TRBV9 and TRBJ1-5; D perhaps matches TRBD1 (5 bases). CDR1 SGDLS and CDR2 YYNGEE come from the germline V gene. V was clipped by 3 bases and J by 6 bases, with 13 bases between them. The CDR3 contains 14 residues.

V gene TRBV28 combines with J gene TRBJ1-4; D is uncertain. Trimming took off 6 bases at V and 7 bases at J, with 9 bases between the two ends. The CDR3 sequence is 12 residues long. Germline CDR1 MDHEN, CDR2 SYDVKM. The CDR3 nucleotides are TGTGCCAGCAGGAGAACTGGTGAAAAACTGTTTTTT. This sequence encodes CASRRTGEKLFF.

V usage is TRBV18 and J usage is TRBJ1-2, with D possibly being TRBD1 (6 bases). This CDR3 spans 15 amino acids. Germline V CDR1 and CDR2: KGHSH, LQKENI. Deletions cut 2 bases from V and 0 bases from J, with 10 bases between. The CDR3 DNA is TGTGCCAGCTCACCAGTCACAGGGTCTAACTATGGCTACACCTTC. It yields the protein CASSPVTGSNYGYTF.

The CDR3 spells CASSGKAVNSPLHF. The CDR3 DNA follows: TGTGCCAGCAGTGGAAAGGCCGTTAATTCACCCCTCCACTTT. The chain joins TRBV2 to TRBJ1-6; D not resolved. From germline, CDR1 is SNHLY and CDR2 FYNNEI. The CDR3 loop spans 14 amino acids. The V end lost 4 bases, the J end lost 6 bases, and 10 bases lay between the germline ends.

The V call is TRBV6-5, the J call TRBJ1-1; the D is unclear. There are 15 residues in the CDR3. Germline V gene data show CDR1 as MNHEY and CDR2 as SVGAGI. The ends were cut back, 2 bases at V and 8 bases at J, with 18 bases in the middle. The CDR3 loop reads CASSYTRSTGSEAFF. In DNA form, the CDR3 reads TGTGCCAGCAGTTACACCCGGTCTACGGGATCCGAAGCTTTCTTT.

The V gene is TRBV7-9, the J gene TRBJ1-4; D remains ambiguous. CDR1 is SEHNR and CDR2 is FQNEAQ in the germline V gene (reference sequence). The CDR3 is 18 residues long. V was clipped by 3 bases and J by 0 bases, with 17 bases between them. The CDR3 sequence: CASSFSRRRESTNEKLFF. The CDR3 DNA follows: TGTGCCAGCAGCTTCTCGCGACGAAGGGAATCAACTAATGAAAAACTGTTTTTT.

The chain employs TRBV6-6 and TRBJ1-1; the match to TRBD1 covers 8 bases. Per germline, CDR1 MNHNY and CDR2 SVGAGI (reference sequence). This CDR3 region has 14 residues. With V trimmed by 3 bases and J by 5 bases, 5 bases remained unmatched. DNA of the CDR3: TGTGCCAGCAGTTATATACAGGGGGGGACTGAAGCTTTCTTT. This sequence encodes CASSYIQGGTEAFF.

This chain links TRBV6-5 with TRBJ2-1; D tentatively reads TRBD1 or TRBD2 (5 bases each). This CDR3 spans 13 amino acids. V lost 10 bases, J lost 2 bases, and 12 bases lay in between. Germline V gene lookup returns CDR1 MNHEY and CDR2 SVGAGI. The DNA of the CDR3 is TGTGCCATCGACCGGGGCCCCTACAATGAGCAGTTCTTC. Residues: CAIDRGPYNEQFF.

The chain joins TRBV12-3 or TRBV12-4 to TRBJ2-3, with D unclear. V was cut by 5 bases and J by 6 bases, with 12 bases left in between. The CDR3 extends over 13 amino acids. This CDR3 is CASSSLHLDTQYF. In DNA form, the CDR3 reads TGTGCCAGCAGTAGCCTACACCTCGATACGCAGTATTTT.

This chain links TRBV18 with TRBJ1-1; D unclear. Germline assignment: CDR1 KGHSH and CDR2 LQKENI. The CDR3 runs to 13 residues. Trimming stripped 8 bases from V and 1 base from J, with 11 bases between. CDR3 amino acids: CASAKRGNTEAFF. CDR3 DNA: TGTGCCAGCGCAAAACGGGGGAACACTGAAGCTTTCTTT.

Concerning this clone: The junction departs from the called germline gene at one end, perhaps through a read error. The DNA of the CDR3 is TGTGCCAGCAGCTTAGGGGCAGGGGGCATTGAGTACTTC. Its translation: CASSLGAGGIEYF. The chain is built from TRBV13 and TRBJ2-4, with TRBD1 matching over 8 bases. The CDR3 has 13 amino acids. Germline lookup yields CDR1 PRHDT and CDR2 FYEKMQ (reference sequence).

This chain joins TRBV5-1 and TRBJ2-2; D gene ambiguous. The CDR3 length is 13 residues. Trimming pared 5 bases from V and 1 base from J, leaving 6 bases between. CDR1 SGHRS and CDR2 YFSETQ come from the germline V gene. CDR3 DNA sequence: TGCGCCAGCAGATCAGGGAACACCGGGGAGCTGTTTTTT. It codes for CASRSGNTGELFF.

The chain links TRBV29-1 to TRBJ1-2; D gene unclear. Germline values: CDR1 SQVTM, CDR2 ANQGSEA. This CDR3 region has 13 residues. The V gene lost 3 bases and the J gene lost 4 bases, with 12 bases spanning the gap. The CDR3 protein is CSVDTLPSYGYTF. The DNA of the CDR3 is TGCAGCGTTGATACCCTTCCTAGCTATGGCTACACCTTC.

This clone was counted a few times. This sequence joins TRBV4-2 and TRBJ1-6, with D hard to call. In germline, CDR1 is LGHNA, CDR2 YNFKEQ. V was cut by 0 bases and J by 8 bases, with 23 bases left in between. CDR3 size: 19 residues. CDR3 bases: TGTGCCAGCAGCCAAGATCACGGGGTAAGAAGGAGAACCGATTCACCCCTCCACTTT. It codes for CASSQDHGVRRRTDSPLHF.

The chain has TRBV7-2 and TRBJ1-1; tentative D call: TRBD1 (5 bases). The CDR3 has 17 amino acids. The ends were cut back, 3 bases at V and 1 base at J, with 18 bases in the middle. The germline gives CDR1 SGHTA, CDR2 FQGNSA. The CDR3 is CASSLSPSGAGNTEAFF. As DNA, the CDR3 is TGTGCCAGCAGCTTGTCGCCAAGCGGGGCGGGGAACACTGAAGCTTTCTTT.

This chain links TRBV6-5 with TRBJ1-1, with no clear D. Trimming pared 4 bases from V and 9 bases from J, leaving 18 bases between. Germline V lookup: CDR1 MNHEY, CDR2 SVGAGI. This CDR3 region has 14 residues. The CDR3 reads CASSSFRAINQAFF. The CDR3, as DNA: TGTGCCAGCAGTTCCTTCCGGGCTATCAACCAAGCTTTCTTT.

As regards this clone: The same CDR3 arises from other DNA sequences in this sample as well. The rearrangement uses TRBV5-1 and TRBJ2-5, with D perhaps matching TRBD2 (6 bases). V was shortened by 0 bases and J by 5 bases, with 8 bases between the two germline ends. Germline V lookup: CDR1 SGHRS, CDR2 YFSETQ. This CDR3 has 13 amino acids. The DNA of the CDR3 is TGCGCCAGCAGCTTGGCTGGGGGGGAGACCCAGTACTTC. Translated: CASSLAGGETQYF.

V gene TRBV2 combines with J gene TRBJ2-3; 7 bases line up with TRBD2. CDR1 SNHLY and CDR2 FYNNEI come from the germline V gene. CDR3 length equals 19 residues. Trimming cost V 2 bases and J 1 base; bases outside gene matches: 15. The CDR3 protein is CASSEWVPIAGDGTDTQYF. The CDR3 DNA sequence: TGTGCCAGCAGTGAATGGGTCCCTATTGCGGGAGATGGCACAGATACGCAGTATTTT.

This clone was seen once. The genes are TRBV15 and TRBJ2-6, with D unresolved. Per the germline V gene, CDR1 is LNHNV and CDR2 is YYDKDF (reference sequence). Trimming shortened V by 5 bases and J by 1 base, and 3 bases separated the two germline ends. The CDR3 totals 13 residues. The DNA of the CDR3 is TGTGCCACCAGCCTTTCTGGGGCCAACGTCCTGACTTTC. It encodes CATSLSGANVLTF. The whole variable domain, filled in from reference TRBV15 and TRBJ2-6, reads DAMVIQNPRYQVTQFGKPVTLSCSQTLNHNVMYWYQQKSSQAPKLLFHYYDKDFNNEADTPDNFQSRRPNTSFCFLDIRSPGLGDTAMYLCATSLSGANVLTFGAGSRLTVL.

The chain uses TRBV7-3 and TRBJ2-3; D perhaps matches TRBD1 (6 bases). Deletions cut 4 bases from V and 4 bases from J, with 12 bases between. CDR1 and CDR2 (germline): SGHTA, FQGTGA. This CDR3 is 14 amino acids long. CDR3 DNA: TGTGCCAGCAGCTCAACAGGGCCGGCAGATACGCAGTATTTT. Translating gives CASSSTGPADTQYF.

The rearrangement joins TRBV9 to TRBJ1-2; D is possibly TRBD1 (5 bases). CDR1 and CDR2 (germline): SGDLS, YYNGEE. V was shortened by 3 bases and J by 5 bases, with 17 bases between the two germline ends. The CDR3 consists of 15 residues. The CDR3 spells CASSAGGSIPYGYTF. For the CDR3, the DNA is TGTGCCAGCAGCGCGGGGGGGAGCATACCATATGGCTACACCTTC.

As regards this clone: The same CDR3 also results from other DNA sequences found in this sample. The V gene is TRBV12-3 or TRBV12-4, the J gene TRBJ1-2; 7 bases agree with TRBD1. Losses at the gene ends were 2 bases for V and 5 bases for J; bases not matched to a gene: 2. The CDR3 runs 13 residues. In DNA, the CDR3 is TGTGCCAGCAGTTTACAGGGGGTATATGGCTACACCTTC. As protein: CASSLQGVYGYTF.

V usage is TRBV27 and J usage is TRBJ1-6; possibly TRBD1 for D (6 bases). The CDR3 loop spans 14 amino acids. CDR1 is MNHEY and CDR2 is SMNVEV in the germline V gene (reference sequence). The V gene lost 6 bases and the J gene lost 8 bases, with 14 bases spanning the gap. The CDR3 DNA follows: TGTGCCAGCAGAGGAACAGGGCTTTATTCACCCCTCCACTTT. It codes for CASRGTGLYSPLHF.

In regard to this clone: This CDR3 is also generated by other DNA sequences in the sample. The chain couples TRBV6-5 to TRBJ1-2; perhaps TRBD1 as D (5 bases). Trimming removed 2 bases at V and 1 base at J, with 8 bases between. This CDR3 has 14 residues. The germline V gene encodes CDR1 MNHEY and CDR2 SVGAGI. The CDR3 is CASSYLDSNYGYTF. In nucleotides, the CDR3 is TGTGCCAGCAGTTACCTCGACAGTAACTATGGCTACACCTTC.

The chain couples TRBV3-1 (or the pseudogene TRBV3-2) to TRBJ2-1, with a weak D call TRBD2 (6 bases). Per the germline V gene, CDR1 is LGHDT and CDR2 is YNNKEL (reference sequence). The CDR3 runs to 16 residues. The V end was cut by 1 base, the J end by 5 bases, with 15 bases between. In DNA form, the CDR3 reads TGTGCCAGCAGCCAAGTCGGGCGGGGAGTTCACAATGAGCAGTTCTTC. Protein sequence: CASSQVGRGVHNEQFF.

The genes are TRBV24-1 and TRBJ2-6, with D uncertain. Looked up from germline, CDR1 is KGHDR and CDR2 is SFDVKD. Trimming shortened V by 3 bases and J by 0 bases, and 5 bases separated the two germline ends. The CDR3 covers 15 residues. CDR3 amino acids: CATSDLISGANVLTF. The CDR3 nucleotides are TGTGCCACCAGTGATCTTATCTCTGGGGCCAACGTCCTGACTTTC.

This sequence joins TRBV9 and TRBJ2-5; 9 bases match TRBD1. The trim removed 2 bases at V and 0 bases at J, leaving 11 bases unmatched. The V gene's germline CDR1 is SGDLS and CDR2 YYNGEE. The CDR3 totals 18 residues. CDR3 nucleotides: TGTGCCAGCAGCGTCGGTAAGGGACAGGGCTCGTACCAAGAGACCCAGTACTTC. This gives the protein CASSVGKGQGSYQETQYF. Complete variable domain (other parts from reference TRBV9 and TRBJ2-5): DSGVTQTPKHLITATGQRVTLRCSPRSGDLSVYWYQQSLDQGLQFLIQYYNGEERAKGNILERFSAQQFPDLHSELNLSSLELGDSALYFCASSVGKGQGSYQETQYFGPGTRLLVL.